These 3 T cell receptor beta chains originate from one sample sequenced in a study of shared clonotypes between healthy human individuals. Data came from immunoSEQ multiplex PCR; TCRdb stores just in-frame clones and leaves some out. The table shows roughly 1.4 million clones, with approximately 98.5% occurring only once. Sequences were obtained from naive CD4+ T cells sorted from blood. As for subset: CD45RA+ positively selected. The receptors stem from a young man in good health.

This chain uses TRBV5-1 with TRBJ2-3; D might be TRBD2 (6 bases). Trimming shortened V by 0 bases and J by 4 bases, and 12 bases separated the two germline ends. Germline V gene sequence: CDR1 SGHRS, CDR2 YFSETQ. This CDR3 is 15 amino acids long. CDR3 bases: TGCGCCAGCAGCTTGGGGAGGGGCGAGGCAGATACGCAGTATTTT. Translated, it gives CASSLGRGEADTQYF. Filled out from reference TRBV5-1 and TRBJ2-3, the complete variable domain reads KAGVTQTPRYLIKTRGQQVTLSCSPISGHRSVSWYQQTPGQGLQFLFEYFSETQRNKGNFPGRFSGRQFSNSRSEMNVSTLELGDSALYLCASSLGRGEADTQYFGPGTRLTVL.

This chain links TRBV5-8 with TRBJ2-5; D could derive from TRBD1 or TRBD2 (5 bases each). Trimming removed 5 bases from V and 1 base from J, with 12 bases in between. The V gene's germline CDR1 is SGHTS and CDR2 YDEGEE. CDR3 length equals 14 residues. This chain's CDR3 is CASSSGTPQETQYF. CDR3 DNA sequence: TGTGCCAGCAGTTCCGGGACCCCCCAAGAGACCCAGTACTTC.

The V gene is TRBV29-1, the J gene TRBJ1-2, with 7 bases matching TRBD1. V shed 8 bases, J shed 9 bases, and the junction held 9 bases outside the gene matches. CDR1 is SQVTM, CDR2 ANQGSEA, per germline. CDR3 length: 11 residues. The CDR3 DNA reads TGCAGCTCCCGGCAGGGGGGTAGCTACACCTTC. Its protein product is CSSRQGGSYTF.